The rows below give T cell receptor beta chains drawn from one sample of a study of blood T cell repertoires in COVID-19. The table came from immunoSEQ multiplex PCR; TCRdb's copy has only in-frame clones and leaves some out. The sample has roughly 310,000 clones, roughly 90% seen once. Sequences were obtained from peripheral blood. These receptors were taken from a woman aged 45 to 65 with active or convalescent COVID-19. Both conserved end residues are part of each CDR3. The D gene is left open where the match is weak. Size values are once, few and many counts, or a class for expanded clones, and some rows have none.

V gene	J gene	clone size	D gene	CDR3 DNA	CDR3 protein
TRBV12-5	TRBJ1-1	.	.	TGTGCTAGTGGTTTTAACACAGGGTCCGGCACTGAAGCTTTCTTT	CASGFNTGSGTEAFF
TRBV27	TRBJ1-1	few	.	TGTGCCAGCAGTCCTGGGGGGACTGAAGCTTTCTTT	CASSPGGTEAFF
TRBV5-4	TRBJ1-4	.	TRBD1	TGTGCCAGCAGCAGGTGGACAGGGGAAAAACTGTTTTTT	CASSRWTGEKLFF
TRBV2	TRBJ1-4	.	.	TGTGCCAGCAGCGTGGTGCGGAATGAAAAACTGTTTTTT	CASSVVRNEKLFF
TRBV6-5	TRBJ1-6	.	.	TGTGCCAGCAGTCCCCGGGGAGACAATTCACCCCTCCACTTT	CASSPRGDNSPLHF
TRBV24-1	TRBJ2-1	.	.	TGTGCCACCAGTGGTCCACGGGGCCAGGGGACGAATGAGCAGTTCTTC	CATSGPRGQGTNEQFF
TRBV6-6	TRBJ2-7	.	.	TGTGCCAGCAGTTACCGATCAAAGACTAGCTCCTACGAGCAGTACTTC	CASSYRSKTSSYEQYF
TRBV10-3	TRBJ2-5	.	TRBD2	TGTGCCATCAGTGAGCCTATCGGTTGGACTAGCGGTTACCAAGAGACCCAGTACTTC	CAISEPIGWTSGYQETQYF
TRBV6-5	TRBJ2-7	.	.	TGTGCCAGCAGTTACGGGGGGACAGACCTCTACGAGCAGTACTTC	CASSYGGTDLYEQYF
TRBV30	TRBJ2-7	.	TRBD2	TGTGCCTGGAGTGTGCCTAGCGGGAGGGGCGTGCAGTACTTC	CAWSVPSGRGVQYF
TRBV28	TRBJ1-1	.	TRBD1	TGTGCCAGCAGTTTCTTGACAGGGGTGATTCCTGAAGCTTTCTTT	CASSFLTGVIPEAFF
TRBV10-1	TRBJ2-6	.	.	TGCGCCAGCTATGGGGTCGATGGGGACACTGGGGCCAACGTCCTGACTTTC	CASYGVDGDTGANVLTF
TRBV19	TRBJ2-3	.	TRBD1	TGTGCCAGAACAGGGGGAACAACAGATACGCAGTATTTT	CARTGGTTDTQYF
TRBV24-1	TRBJ2-5	.	TRBD2	TGTGCCACCAGTGAGCCGCTAGCGGGAAAGGGAGAGACCCAGTACTTC	CATSEPLAGKGETQYF
TRBV9	TRBJ2-7	.	TRBD1	TGTGCCAGCAGCGCGGTCCCGGGACAGGGCTACGAGCAGTACTTC	CASSAVPGQGYEQYF
TRBV6-2/TRBV6-3	TRBJ1-2	.	.	TGTGCCAGCAGTTCCATCCTGCTAAACTATGGCTACACCTTC	CASSSILLNYGYTF
TRBV5-1	TRBJ1-2	few	TRBD1	TGCGCCAGCAGCCCAGGACAGGGTAGCTATGGCTACACCTTC	CASSPGQGSYGYTF
TRBV6-1	TRBJ1-1	.	.	.	CASSEVGGGIKRTFF
TRBV18	TRBJ2-1	.	TRBD2	TGTGCCAGCTCACCAAGGTTTCAACGGGTAACTAGCGGGACTCTCGATGAGCAGTTCTTC	CASSPRFQRVTSGTLDEQFF
TRBV7-9	TRBJ2-7	.	TRBD2	TGTGCCAGCAGCCATGGGACTAGCTCCTACGAGCAGTACTTC	CASSHGTSSYEQYF
TRBV18	TRBJ1-2	few	.	TGTGCCAGCTCACCACCGAGGTTATACTATGGCTACACCTTC	CASSPPRLYYGYTF
TRBV6-2/TRBV6-3	TRBJ1-5	few	TRBD1	TGTGCCAGCAGCCGGGGACAGGCGAATCAGCCCCAGCATTTT	CASSRGQANQPQHF
TRBV2	TRBJ1-2	.	.	TGTGCCAGCAGACAGGGCTATGGCTACACCTTC	CASRQGYGYTF